The rows below give T cell receptor beta chains drawn from one sample of a study of T cell responses to AZD1222 COVID-19 vaccine. Libraries were prepared by immunoSEQ multiplex PCR; TCRdb keeps only in-frame clonotypes and omits some of them. Here the sample spans approximately 150,000 clones, around 90% being singletons. The input for sequencing was peripheral blood, taken on day 0 of AZD1222 vaccination. Source of these receptors: an adult in good health. Both conserved end residues are trimmed from each CDR3. Each record gives: V gene, clone size, CDR3 protein. Not every row has a clone size; where given, it reads once, few, many or a size class.

v_gene: TRBV9
abundance: few
CDR3aa: ASSPRGGPHTGELF

v_gene: TRBV27
abundance: -
CDR3aa: ATWDSNQPQH

v_gene: TRBV12-5
abundance: -
CDR3aa: ASGLARGDRGAYNEQF

v_gene: TRBV28
abundance: few
CDR3aa: ASSSGDLVTEGYT

v_gene: TRBV6-5
abundance: -
CDR3aa: ATANYEQY

v_gene: TRBV19
abundance: -
CDR3aa: ASSSRAGVSPDTQY

v_gene: TRBV7-9
abundance: -
CDR3aa: ASSPDSVIQPQH

v_gene: TRBV4-3
abundance: -
CDR3aa: ASSQGGRDSEKLF

v_gene: TRBV20-1
abundance: -
CDR3aa: SASGTLNTGELF

v_gene: TRBV28
abundance: -
CDR3aa: ASSESGMSGYT